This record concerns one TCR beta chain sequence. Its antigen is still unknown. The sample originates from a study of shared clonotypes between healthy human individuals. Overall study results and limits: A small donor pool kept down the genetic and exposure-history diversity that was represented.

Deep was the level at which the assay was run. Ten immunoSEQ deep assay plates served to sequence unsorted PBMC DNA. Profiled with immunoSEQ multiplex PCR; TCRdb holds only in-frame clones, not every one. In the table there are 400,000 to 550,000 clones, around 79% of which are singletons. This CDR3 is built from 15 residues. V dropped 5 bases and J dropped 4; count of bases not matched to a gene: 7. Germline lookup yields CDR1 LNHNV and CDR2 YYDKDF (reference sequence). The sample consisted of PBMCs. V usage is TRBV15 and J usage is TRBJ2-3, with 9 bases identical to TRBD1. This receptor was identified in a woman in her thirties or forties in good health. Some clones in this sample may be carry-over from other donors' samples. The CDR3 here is CATSDRDRDPDTQYF. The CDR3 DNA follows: TGTGCCACCAGCGACCGGGACAGGGACCCAGATACGCAGTATTTT.